The T cell receptor beta chain under discussion was sequenced for a study of cytomegalovirus exposure and HLA in healthy donors (dated by TCRdb to the late 2010s). For the study in its entirety: According to an earlier analysis of 587 of the donors, some 180 million T cells yielded 90 million to 130 million unique TCR beta sequences and about 300 Gb of sequence data. Among about 400 genotyped donors of the cohort, an average of approximately 240,000 unique TCR beta nucleotide sequences was sequenced per donor, of which 15% to 20% were non-productive. High-throughput TCR immunosequencing, statistical association of individual TCRs with disease status, and machine learning were combined to predict cytomegalovirus infection status. Every repertoire in the discovery cohort had been generated on one and the same sequencing platform. Class I and class II HLA loci were covered by the typing at four-digit resolution. A separate validation cohort of 100 to 150 different subjects was used in addition to the 666-subject first cohort. The aim of the study was to test whether cataloging public T cell receptors could identify signatures of past pathogen exposure. Four or five DR-DQ haplotypes were handled as single units for association and clustering because linkage in the cohort was strong. The T cell repertoires of 670 or so subjects were profiled by immunosequencing and related to cytomegalovirus serostatus. Donor age, sex, ethnicity and CMV serostatus were compiled together with the repertoire data. An earlier analysis of approximately 630 of the donors applied high-throughput TCR beta sequencing to assess whether each TCR beta V gene segment acted as functional or pseudogenic. In a later genetic analysis, genome-wide SNP genotypes for about three fifths of the roughly 670 donors were used, and that subset was treated as a discovery cohort. A later analysis re-analyzed previously published TCR beta repertoires from 650 to 800 donors and added high-resolution HLA genotyping to study TCR occurrence patterns. An early release covering roughly 600 HLA-typed donors comprised 250 to 350 gigabases of sequencing data and around 86 million unique TCR sequences. Rather than using new phenotypic data, the later analysis identified candidate immune exposures from TCR beta sequences and from how often those sequences occurred across donors. The number of typed donors differed by locus: 629-630 for A, B, C, DRB1 and DQB1; 522 for DQA1; 606 for DPA1; and around 450 for DPB1. Among the roughly 400 genotyped donors, around 81% belonged to the genetic ancestry cluster associated with self-reported Caucasian donors.

Library creation used the immunoSEQ multiplex PCR assay. For the multiplex PCR, a mixture combining 60 forward primers for TCR Vbeta segments and 13 reverse primers for TCR Jbeta segments was used. The CDR3 region of rearranged TCR beta genes was amplified from genomic DNA with a multiplex PCR assay. On the Illumina HiSeq System, the amplified TCR beta libraries were sequenced as 87-base-pair reads. From the authors' description of their analysis: In a later analysis, tens of millions of unique TCR beta chains were counted across the 650 to 700 repertoires, and around 10 million of these chains were shared by at least two donors. Raw reads were error-corrected and collapsed into unique sequences by a nearest-neighbor algorithm in which closely related sequences were merged to remove PCR and sequencing errors. To assign V, D and J gene segments, CDR3 sequences were aligned to IMGT reference sequences. For a sequence to be retained, at least a six-nucleotide match to both a V gene segment and a J gene segment was required. A rearrangement was called productive if the CDR3 had no stop codons and remained in frame with V and J, and every other rearrangement was called non-productive. CDR3 was defined according to IMGT convention as the region running from the second conserved V-encoded cysteine to the conserved J-encoded phenylalanine. The earlier analysis of fewer than 700 of the donors excluded sequences that lacked an unambiguous match to a single V gene segment. An earlier analysis of fewer than 650 of the donors classified V segments as functional when productive rearrangements were above 56.7% and as segregating when the standard deviation between donors was above 5%. A statistical classification framework was built for diagnosing cytomegalovirus status from the catalog of TCR beta chain sequences. V and J gene assignment, in a later analysis, came from comparing TCR nucleotide sequences with IMGT/GENE-DB human TR gene sequences. A later analysis assigned CDR3 sequences and most-parsimonious VDJ recombination scenarios with the TCRdist pipeline. In a later analysis, each TCR beta chain was defined by its CDR3 amino acid sequence together with its V-gene family, and reads without a unique V-gene family were excluded. As a way to deal with suspected cross-contamination and a sequencing artifact, a later analysis dropped hundreds of nucleotide sequences that were highly shared and had low generation probability. In a later analysis, a clonal expansion index for each public chain was calculated from normalized within-repertoire ranks of inferred template counts. Generation probabilities in a later analysis came from a VDJ recombination model fitted to out-of-frame rearrangements, and those results were checked against IGoR. In a later analysis, TCR-TCR, TCR-HLA and TCR-CMV co-occurrence was scored with hypergeometric tests, and a repertoire-size bias correction was applied to TCR pairs. False discovery rates were estimated in a later analysis by permuting HLA or CMV assignments 20 times. A later analysis grouped co-occurring TCRs with DBSCAN, adding TCRdist sequence similarity when clustering within HLA-allele-positive subsets. Repertoires with fewer than 30,000 or more than 120,000 public chains, plus five repertoires with anomalous nucleotide sharing, were excluded from co-occurrence clustering. The immuneACCESS repertoire file appears here via TCRdb, limited to in-frame rearrangements. These files lack a portion of the clones; in checked studies, under half of the deficit traces to unresolved V genes, and the cause of the others is not known. The V and J calls and clone size were taken over from that table, and D and trimming were inferred from the DNA. The sample table contains approximately 150,000 clones; only one count was recorded for about 80% of them. About 2.5% of the sample comes from the top ten.

The cohort consisted of hundreds of healthy bone marrow donors. All cohort members were sampled while nominally healthy, although unrecorded immune exposures were likely present. The donor was CMV seropositive and was included in the group of 270 or so seropositive cohort members. A peripheral blood sample was collected from each donor, and TCR beta sequencing was performed on peripheral blood mononuclear cells. Genomic DNA was extracted from the blood cell samples with the Qiagen DNeasy Blood Extraction Kit. About this clone: The clone's antigen remains unknown. Nothing much larger sits one base from this clone, and base qualities are not available.

The germline V gene (reference sequence) supplies CDR1 LNHDA and CDR2 SQIVND. The cysteine opens and the phenylalanine closes a CDR3 of 17 amino acids. Only the CDR3 portion is preserved as DNA: 51 bases, with reading frame beginning at the first base. V is reduced by 10 bases and J by 0 bases, leaving a spacing of 24 bases between them. Study-wide findings and limitations: Because the 87-base-pair reads could not distinguish some IMGT-functional V segments, including TRBV6-2 and TRBV6-3, those segments were excluded. In a later analysis, most CMV-associated TCR beta chains were found to appear HLA-restricted, with HLA associations seemingly driven largely by CMV exposure. An association between a missense DCLRE1C variant and V-gene and J-gene trimming of TCR beta chains was found in a later genetic analysis and replicated in an independent cohort. Assigning TCR associations to individual alleles was difficult when HLA alleles, especially DR and DQ, strongly co-occurred. A total of fewer than 200 TCR beta chains were listed by the study as associated with cytomegalovirus. The authors suggested that the approach could potentially be generalized to other disease states and immunological phenotypes. CMV serostatus was the only immune exposure information available for the cohort. In a later analysis, 16,951 TCR beta sequences were associated with specific HLA alleles at a false discovery rate of 0.05. HLA typing was unavailable for some donors at each locus, so association tests used only the typed subset. Linkage disequilibrium might explain the correlated functional status among segregating V segments, but an unknown experimental factor could not be ruled out. Roughly uniform sequencing depth across donors was assumed in presence/absence analyses, although this assumption may not hold. In vitro tests confirmed that a few of the cytomegalovirus-associated TCR beta chains recognize cytomegalovirus antigens. In a later analysis, HLA-associated TCR beta chains showed more clonal expansion and lower generation probabilities than non-associated chains that were equally common. In a later analysis, TCR association rates were found to vary across HLA loci, with the most associated TCRs seen for DRB1 alleles and the fewest for HLA-C alleles. In this cohort, only TCR beta chains were sequenced, and detectable features were limited by the absence of alpha or paired-chain data. A further reported finding was that TCR beta sequences accurately predicted the HLA-A and HLA-B alleles for most subjects in the first cohort. The classifier was reported to diagnose cytomegalovirus status with high specificity and sensitivity in both the original and validation cohorts. According to a later analysis, parvovirus B19, influenza, CMV and Epstein-Barr virus appeared linked to several top co-occurrence clusters. While some public TCRs were present in many individuals, most TCR sequences turned up only very rarely across donors. A group of highly shared sequence variants was considered likely to be a technical artifact of the sequencing pipeline. In a later genetic analysis, fewer N-insertions in productive TCRs were reported among donors in an Asian-associated ancestry cluster than the roughly 700-donor mean. Broadly in line with IMGT annotations, most TCR beta V segments showed up in productive rearrangements about 87% or about 30% of the time in an earlier analysis of roughly 590 of the donors. The earlier analysis of around 600 of the donors excluded around 17 rarely observed V segments, including chromosome 9 orphons, because counts were too low.

Sequencing was performed on PBMCs. The V gene is TRBV19 and the J gene is TRBJ1-1, and TRBD1 may be the D gene, going by 5 matching bases. The TCR originated in a woman under 30 in good health and CMV-seropositive. The bases are TGTGCCACCAATGACCCAAATCGGGGGGGTGTGAACACTGAAGCTTTCTTT. It translates as CATNDPNRGGVNTEAFF.